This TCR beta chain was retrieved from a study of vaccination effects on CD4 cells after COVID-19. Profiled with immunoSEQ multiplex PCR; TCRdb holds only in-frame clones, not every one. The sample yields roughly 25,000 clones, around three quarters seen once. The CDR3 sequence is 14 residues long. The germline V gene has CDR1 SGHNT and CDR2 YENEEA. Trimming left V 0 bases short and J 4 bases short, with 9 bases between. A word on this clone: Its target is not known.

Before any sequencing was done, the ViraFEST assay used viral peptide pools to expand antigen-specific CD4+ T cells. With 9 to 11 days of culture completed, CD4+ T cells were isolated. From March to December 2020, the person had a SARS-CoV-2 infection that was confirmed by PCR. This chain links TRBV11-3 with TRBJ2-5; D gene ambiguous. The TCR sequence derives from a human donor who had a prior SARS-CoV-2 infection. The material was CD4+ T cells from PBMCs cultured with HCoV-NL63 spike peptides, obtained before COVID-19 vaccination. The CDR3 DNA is TGTGCCAGCAGCTTAGAGGGAAGTAGAGAGACCCAGTACTTC. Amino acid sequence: CASSLEGSRETQYF.